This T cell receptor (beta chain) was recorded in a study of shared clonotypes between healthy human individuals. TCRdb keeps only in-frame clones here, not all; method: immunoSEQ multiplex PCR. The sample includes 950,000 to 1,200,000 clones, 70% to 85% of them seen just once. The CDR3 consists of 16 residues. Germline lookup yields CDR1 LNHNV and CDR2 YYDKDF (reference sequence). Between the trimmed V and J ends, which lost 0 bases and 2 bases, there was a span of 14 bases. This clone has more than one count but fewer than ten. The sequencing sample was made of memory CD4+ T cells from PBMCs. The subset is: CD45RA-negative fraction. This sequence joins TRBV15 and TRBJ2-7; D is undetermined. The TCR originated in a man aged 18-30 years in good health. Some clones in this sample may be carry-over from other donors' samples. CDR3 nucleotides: TGTGCCACCAGCAGAGATTTGTGGGCCAGCACCTACGAGCAGTACTTC. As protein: CATSRDLWASTYEQYF.